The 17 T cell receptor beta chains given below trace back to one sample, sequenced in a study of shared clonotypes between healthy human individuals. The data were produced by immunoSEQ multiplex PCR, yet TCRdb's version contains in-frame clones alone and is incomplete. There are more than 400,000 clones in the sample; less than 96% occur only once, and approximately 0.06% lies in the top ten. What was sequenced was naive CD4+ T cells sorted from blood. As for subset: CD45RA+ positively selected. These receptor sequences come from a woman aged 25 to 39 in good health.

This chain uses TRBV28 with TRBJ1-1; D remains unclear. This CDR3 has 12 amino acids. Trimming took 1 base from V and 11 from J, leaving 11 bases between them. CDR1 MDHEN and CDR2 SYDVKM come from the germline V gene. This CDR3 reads CASSLYANGAFF. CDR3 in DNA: TGTGCCAGCAGTTTATACGCAAACGGGGCTTTCTTT.

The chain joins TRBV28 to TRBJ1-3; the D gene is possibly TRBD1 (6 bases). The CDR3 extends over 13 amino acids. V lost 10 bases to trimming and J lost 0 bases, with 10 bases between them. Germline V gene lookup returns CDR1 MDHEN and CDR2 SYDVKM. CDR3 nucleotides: TGTGCCACCTTGGACAGCTCTGGAAACACCATATATTTT. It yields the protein CATLDSSGNTIYF.

The CDR3 region is CASRKDGQKFNYGYTF. In nucleotides, the CDR3 is TGTGCCAGCAGGAAGGATGGACAGAAGTTTAACTATGGCTACACCTTC. This chain uses TRBV27 with TRBJ1-2, with D perhaps TRBD1 (6 bases). There are 16 residues in the CDR3. CDR1 MNHEY and CDR2 SMNVEV come from the germline V gene (reference sequence). V dropped 6 bases and J dropped 1 base, with 18 bases sitting between them.

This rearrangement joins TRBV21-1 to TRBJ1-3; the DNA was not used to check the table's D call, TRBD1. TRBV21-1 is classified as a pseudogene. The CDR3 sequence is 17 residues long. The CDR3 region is CASSKKGTGVSGNTIYF. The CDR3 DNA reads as TGTGCCAGCAGCAAAAAAGGGACAGGAGTCTCTGGAAACACCATATATTTT.

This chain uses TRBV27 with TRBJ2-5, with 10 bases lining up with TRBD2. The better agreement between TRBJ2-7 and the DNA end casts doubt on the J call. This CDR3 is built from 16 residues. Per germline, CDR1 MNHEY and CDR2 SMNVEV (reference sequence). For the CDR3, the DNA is TGTGCCAGCAGGAGGGGGGCTAGCGGGAGTTGGAACGAGCAGTACTTC. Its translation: CASRRGASGSWNEQYF.

The CDR3 loop reads CASKGQDQPQHF. The DNA for the CDR3 is TGTGCCAGCAAGGGGCAGGATCAGCCCCAGCATTTT. J is TRBJ1-5 and V is TRBV7-2; possibly TRBD1 for D (5 bases). The V gene's germline CDR1 is SGHTA and CDR2 FQGNSA. CDR3 length equals 12 residues. The V end was cut by 7 bases, the J end by 5 bases, with 9 bases between. Variable domain in full (rest from reference TRBV7-2 and TRBJ1-5): GAGVSQSPSNKVTEKGKDVELRCDPISGHTALYWYRQSLGQGLEFLIYFQGNSAPDKSGLPSDRFSAERTGGSVSTLTIQRTQQEDSAVYLCASKGQDQPQHFGDGTRLSIL.

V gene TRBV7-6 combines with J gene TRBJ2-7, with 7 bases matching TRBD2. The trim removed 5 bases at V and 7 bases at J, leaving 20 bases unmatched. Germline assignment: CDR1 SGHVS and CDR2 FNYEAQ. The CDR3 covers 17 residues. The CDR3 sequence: CASSDLYAGLGTKEQYF. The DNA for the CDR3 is TGTGCCAGCAGCGACTTATATGCGGGACTGGGGACTAAAGAGCAGTACTTC.

CDR3 in DNA: TGCGCCAGCAGCTTGGCCCCAGGGGGGGCCTACGAGCAGTACTTC. Protein product: CASSLAPGGAYEQYF. The chain recombines TRBV5-1 with TRBJ2-7; the D call may be TRBD1 or TRBD2 (7 bases each). V lost 0 bases and J lost 2, with 12 bases in between. The CDR3 spans 15 residues. The germline CDR1 and CDR2 sequences are SGHRS and YFSETQ.

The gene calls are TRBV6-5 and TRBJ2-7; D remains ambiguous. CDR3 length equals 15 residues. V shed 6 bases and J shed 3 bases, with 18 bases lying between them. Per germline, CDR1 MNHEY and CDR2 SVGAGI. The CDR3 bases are TGTGCCAGCAGCCCCAGGAGCTGGGTGGGCTACGAGCAGTACTTC. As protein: CASSPRSWVGYEQYF.

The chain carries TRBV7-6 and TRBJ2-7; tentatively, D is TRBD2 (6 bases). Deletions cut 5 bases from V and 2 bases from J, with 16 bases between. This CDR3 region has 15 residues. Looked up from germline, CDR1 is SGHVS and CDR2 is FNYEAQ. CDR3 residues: CASSPLAITPYEQYF. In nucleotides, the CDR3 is TGTGCCAGCAGCCCCCTAGCGATTACACCCTACGAGCAGTACTTC.

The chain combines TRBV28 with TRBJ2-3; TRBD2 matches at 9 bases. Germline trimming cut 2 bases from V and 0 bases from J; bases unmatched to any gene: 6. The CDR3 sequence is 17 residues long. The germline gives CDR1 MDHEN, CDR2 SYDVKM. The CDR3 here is CASSLILLAGSTDTQYF. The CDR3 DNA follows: TGTGCCAGCAGTTTAATCCTCCTAGCGGGAAGCACAGATACGCAGTATTTT.

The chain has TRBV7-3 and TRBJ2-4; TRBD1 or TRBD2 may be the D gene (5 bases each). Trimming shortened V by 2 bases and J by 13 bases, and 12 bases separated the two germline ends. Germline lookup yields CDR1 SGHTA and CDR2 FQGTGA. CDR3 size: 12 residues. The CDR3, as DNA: TGTGCCAGCAGCTTAGAACGGGGACGGCAGTACTTC. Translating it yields CASSLERGRQYF.

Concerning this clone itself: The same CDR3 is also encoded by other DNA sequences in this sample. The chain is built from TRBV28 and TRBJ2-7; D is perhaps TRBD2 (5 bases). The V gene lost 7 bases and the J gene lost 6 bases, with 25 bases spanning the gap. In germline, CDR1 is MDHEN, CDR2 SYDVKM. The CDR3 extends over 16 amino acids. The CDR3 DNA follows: TGTGCCAGCACTATCCCGGGATCCAGCTACGTTCGCGAGCAGTACTTC. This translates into CASTIPGSSYVREQYF.

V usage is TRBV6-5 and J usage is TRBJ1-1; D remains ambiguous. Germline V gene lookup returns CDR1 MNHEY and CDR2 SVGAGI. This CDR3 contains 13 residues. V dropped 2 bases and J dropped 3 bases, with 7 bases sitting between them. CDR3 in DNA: TGTGCCAGCAGTTACCGATGGGACACTGAAGCTTTCTTT. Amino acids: CASSYRWDTEAFF.

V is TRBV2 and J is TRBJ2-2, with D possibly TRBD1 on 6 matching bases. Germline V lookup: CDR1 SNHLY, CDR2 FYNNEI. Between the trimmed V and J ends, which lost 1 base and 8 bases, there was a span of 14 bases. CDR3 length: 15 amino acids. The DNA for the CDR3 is TGTGCCAGCAGTGAAGACAGGGTATTGGCGGGGGAGCTGTTTTTT. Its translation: CASSEDRVLAGELFF.

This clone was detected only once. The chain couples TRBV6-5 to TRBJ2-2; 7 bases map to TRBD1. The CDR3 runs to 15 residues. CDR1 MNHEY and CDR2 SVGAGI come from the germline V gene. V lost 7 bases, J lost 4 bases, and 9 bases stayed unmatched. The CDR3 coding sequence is TGTGCCAGCACCCTGGACAGGCGGAGCACCGGGGAGCTGTTTTTT. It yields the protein CASTLDRRSTGELFF.

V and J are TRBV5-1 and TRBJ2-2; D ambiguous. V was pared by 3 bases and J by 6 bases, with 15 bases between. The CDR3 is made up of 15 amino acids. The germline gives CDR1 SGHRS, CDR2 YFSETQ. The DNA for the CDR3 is TGCGCCAGCAGCTGGACCCACGGACCAGCCGGGGAGCTGTTTTTT. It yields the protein CASSWTHGPAGELFF. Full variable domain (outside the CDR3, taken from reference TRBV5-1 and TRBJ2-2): KAGVTQTPRYLIKTRGQQVTLSCSPISGHRSVSWYQQTPGQGLQFLFEYFSETQRNKGNFPGRFSGRQFSNSRSEMNVSTLELGDSALYLCASSWTHGPAGELFFGEGSRLTVL.